A selection of T cell receptor beta chains follows, all from one sample in a study of T cell repertoires in cytomegalovirus infection. The antigens for these receptors are not known. TCRdb passed the reads through MiXCR, listing each CDR3 protein once. The sample lists about 180,000 distinct CDR3 sequences; approximately 21% were seen once. Specimen: CD8+ T cells from cultured PBMCs, collected from culture after CMV antigen stimulation. These receptors all come from a human donor in good health (CMV status not recorded). Some clones in this sample may be carry-over from other donors' samples. Each CDR3 is given with its conserved first and last residue. A D gene is named only where the DNA matches it firmly. Not every row has a clone size; where given, it reads once, few, many or a size class.

TRBJ1-4	NA	few	TRBV7-8	TGTGCCAGCAGCTTAGAGGGTGAAAAACTGTTTTTT	CASSLEGEKLFF
TRBJ1-5	NA	NA	TRBV2	TGTGCCAGCAGTGAAGATCGGACGGGGAGGGATCATAGCAATCAGCCCCAGCATTTT	CASSEDRTGRDHSNQPQHF
TRBJ1-1	NA	NA	TRBV14	TGTGCCAGCAGCCAAGTTATCCTCGTCCGAGTGAATCGGAACACTGAAGCTTTCTTT	CASSQVILVRVNRNTEAFF
TRBJ1-5	TRBD1	NA	TRBV7-6	TGTGCCAGCAGCTCCGGGACAGGGAGAATGACCCAGCATTTT	CASSSGTGRMTQHF
TRBJ2-7	TRBD2	few	TRBV7-2	TGTGCCAGCAGGCCTACTAGCGGGGGGGCCTACGAGCAGTACTTC	CASRPTSGGAYEQYF
TRBJ2-3	TRBD1	NA	TRBV7-6	TGTGCCAGCAGCTTAGCCGCAGGGGGCAGCACAGATACGCAGTATTTT	CASSLAAGGSTDTQYF
TRBJ2-5	NA	few	TRBV7-2	TGTGCCAGCAGCTTACTCGACTATTCATCCATTATCCTACAAGAGACCCAGTACTTC	CASSLLDYSSIILQETQYF
TRBJ1-1	NA	NA	TRBV12-3/TRBV12-4	TGTGCCAGTAGTTCCCTGGGGATTAACACTGAAGCTTTCTTT	CASSSLGINTEAFF
TRBJ2-7	NA	few	TRBV5-5	TGTGCCAGCAGCTTGAGACAGGACCACTACGAGCAGTACTTC	CASSLRQDHYEQYF
TRBJ1-5	NA	NA	TRBV7-2	TGTGCCAGCAGCTTAGATGCACGGCCAGGTCAGCCCCAGCATTTT	CASSLDARPGQPQHF
TRBJ2-3	TRBD2	many	TRBV6-1	TGTGCCAGCAGTGGACTAGCGGGGGGGCCAGATACGCAGTATTTT	CASSGLAGGPDTQYF
TRBJ2-3	NA	NA	TRBV4-1	TGCGCCAGCAGCCAGGAGGACAAACTCCACACAGATACGCAGTATTTT	CASSQEDKLHTDTQYF
TRBJ1-1	TRBD1	few	TRBV11-2	TGTGCCAGCAGCCTACCCGACAGGGGTGTATCGAACACTGAAGCTTTCTTT	CASSLPDRGVSNTEAFF
TRBJ2-1	NA	few	TRBV4-3	TGCGCCAGCAGCCAAGAGAGGGGGGGGGGCGAGGGGAATGAGCAGTTCTTC	CASSQERGGGEGNEQFF
TRBJ1-2	NA	few	TRBV12-5	TGTGCTAGTGGTTTGGAACGGACAGTTAATGGCTACACCTTC	CASGLERTVNGYTF
TRBJ1-1	NA	NA	TRBV4-1	TGCGCCAGCAGCCAAGGAAAGGGGAGGACTGAAGCTTTCTTT	CASSQGKGRTEAFF
TRBJ2-7	TRBD2	few	TRBV7-2	TGTGCCAGCAGCCCGGGACTAGCAGCCGAGCAGTACTTC	CASSPGLAAEQYF
TRBJ2-2	NA	many	TRBV4-3	TGCGCCAGCAGCCAAGATCGCCACGGGATCCTGAACACCGGGGAGCTGTTTTTT	CASSQDRHGILNTGELFF
TRBJ2-1	TRBD1	NA	TRBV2	TGTGCCAAGTCCGGGACAGGGGATCCCGATGAGCAGTTCTTC	CAKSGTGDPDEQFF
TRBJ1-5	NA	few	TRBV12-3/TRBV12-4	TGTGCCAGCAGACCCACAGGGAACAATCAGCCCCAGCATTTT	CASRPTGNNQPQHF
TRBJ2-3	NA	few	TRBV20-1	TGCAGTGCAGGGATGTTTAGCACAGATACGCAGTATTTT	CSAGMFSTDTQYF
TRBJ1-1	NA	few	TRBV12-3/TRBV12-4	TGTGCCAGCAGTTTTCAAATTGTCTCTGGGGCTTTCTTT	CASSFQIVSGAFF
TRBJ1-1	NA	NA	TRBV7-9	TGTGCCAGCAGCTTAGGCCCCAACAGTTACTTT	CASSLGPNSYF
TRBJ1-3	TRBD1	few	TRBV12-3/TRBV12-4	TGTGCCAGCAGCCCCTACAGGGGAAAACTCTCTGGAAACACCATATATTTT	CASSPYRGKLSGNTIYF
TRBJ2-7	TRBD1	many	TRBV28	TGTGCCAGCAGTCCAGGGGGTCCTTCCTACGAGCAGTACTTC	CASSPGGPSYEQYF
TRBJ2-3	NA	NA	TRBV12-3/TRBV12-4	TGTGCCAGCCACAGGGGGGGGATTATAGATACGCAGTATTTT	CASHRGGIIDTQYF
TRBJ1-2	NA	NA	TRBV2	TGTGCCAGCATGGTGTTTCAGGGGCGAGACTATGGCTACACCTTC	CASMVFQGRDYGYTF
TRBJ2-2	NA	few	TRBV12-3/TRBV12-4	TGTGCCAGCAGAAACTTCGGGACACCCAACACCGGGGAGCTGTTTTTT	CASRNFGTPNTGELFF
TRBJ2-6	TRBD2	few	TRBV15	TGTGCCACCAGCAGGCATAGCGGGGTTTCGGCCTCTGGGGCCAACGTCCTGACTTTC	CATSRHSGVSASGANVLTF
TRBJ1-2	NA	few	TRBV7-8	TGTGCCAGCAGCCTTAACATCGGAGCTAACTATGGCTACACCTTC	CASSLNIGANYGYTF
TRBJ2-1	TRBD2	NA	TRBV12-3/TRBV12-4	TGTGCCAGCAGCTCCACTAGCGGGGTGTACAATGAGCAGTTCTTC	CASSSTSGVYNEQFF
TRBJ1-1	NA	few	TRBV7-3	TGTGCCAGCAGCTTGAGTTCCGACACTGAAGCTTTCTTT	CASSLSSDTEAFF
TRBJ2-5	NA	NA	TRBV5-5	TGTGCCAGCAGCCGAGAGTTACAGGTAGAGACCCAGTACTTC	CASSRELQVETQYF
TRBJ2-3	TRBD2	NA	TRBV28	TGTGCCAGCACTCCCCCGGGACTAGCGGGGAACACAGATACGCAGTATTTT	CASTPPGLAGNTDTQYF
TRBJ1-4	NA	few	TRBV7-6	TGTGCCAGCAGCTTATCGGCCTTAAATGAAAAACTGTTTTTT	CASSLSALNEKLFF
TRBJ2-4	NA	NA	TRBV6-2/TRBV6-3	TGTGCCAGCAGTTCCTACCGACAGGAAAAGTACTTC	CASSSYRQEKYF
TRBJ2-1	NA	few	TRBV7-2	TGTGCCAGCAGCTTATCCCAGCCGAGACTCTCCTACAATGAGCAGTTCTTC	CASSLSQPRLSYNEQFF
TRBJ1-1	NA	NA	TRBV7-2	TGTGCCAGCAGCTTGGGAAGGTCGACCCACTCTTGGAACACTGAAGCTTTCTTT	CASSLGRSTHSWNTEAFF
TRBJ2-1	NA	NA	TRBV5-1	TGCGCCAGCAGCTTGACTCCTGAAATTTACAATGAGCAGTTCTTC	CASSLTPEIYNEQFF
TRBJ1-4	TRBD1	NA	TRBV7-9	TGTGCCAGCAGCTCAGGGGGCGAAAAACTGTTTTTT	CASSSGGEKLFF
TRBJ2-1	NA	NA	TRBV6-9	TGTGCCAGCAGTTATTCGGGGACGGCTAGCTACAATGAGCAGTTCTTC	CASSYSGTASYNEQFF
TRBJ1-1	TRBD1	NA	TRBV30	TGTGCCCTCGACAGGGCCACTGAAGCTTTCTTT	CALDRATEAFF
TRBJ2-7	NA	NA	TRBV11-2	TGTGCCAGCAGCTTAGGGGGAGCAGGCGAGCAGTACTTC	CASSLGGAGEQYF
TRBJ1-2	NA	few	TRBV19	TGTGCCAGTAGTCCTGTAATACCGGGACTCCTCAATGGCTACACCTTC	CASSPVIPGLLNGYTF
TRBJ2-7	TRBD2	NA	TRBV20-1	TGCAGTGCTAGAGGCCGAGGACTAGCGGGGGCCACATACGAGCAGTACTTC	CSARGRGLAGATYEQYF
TRBJ1-2	NA	few	TRBV6-2/TRBV6-3	TGTGCCAGCAGCCCGAAGGGGCCCACTAACTATGGCTACACCTTC	CASSPKGPTNYGYTF
TRBJ2-1	NA	few	TRBV7-6	TGTGCCAGCAGCCCGACGGGCTGGGATGAGCAGTTCTTC	CASSPTGWDEQFF
TRBJ2-7	NA	NA	TRBV7-9	TGTGCCAGCAGCCCGGGTGTGGCCTGGGAGCAGTACTTC	CASSPGVAWEQYF
TRBJ2-7	TRBD2	few	TRBV27	TGTGCCAGCAGTTTGTCCTCTCCTGAGCGGGGGGGCCAAGGCGAGCAGTACTTC	CASSLSSPERGGQGEQYF
TRBJ2-1	NA	NA	TRBV6-2/TRBV6-3	TGTGCCCACGGCAGAGACGCTTACAATGAGCAGTTCTTC	CAHGRDAYNEQFF
TRBJ2-7	TRBD1	NA	TRBV5-5	TGTGCCAGCAGCCCACAACCGGGACAGGGGTTGTACGAGCAGTACTTC	CASSPQPGQGLYEQYF
TRBJ2-1	NA	NA	TRBV5-4	TGTGCCAGCAGCTTAGCCGCCAGAAGCTCCTACAATGAGCAGTTCTTC	CASSLAARSSYNEQFF